The source of this T cell receptor beta chain is a study of blood T cell repertoires in COVID-19 (dated by TCRdb to 2018 to 2021). Concerning the study at large: Samples covering the acute and convalescent phases of COVID-19 were provided by collaborators in the United States, Italy and Spain. Sample metadata almost always included a de-identified subject ID, COVID-19 status, age in years and sex. The material from the prospective study consisted of cDNA or gDNA derived from T cells, B-cell-depleted T cells, or PBMCs. A freely available public database, intended as a resource for researchers studying the immune response to SARS-CoV-2, is where the repertoires were released. HLA class I and class II types, where available, came from metadata supplied by the sample provider rather than from assay-based typing. Samples were obtained from the ongoing ImmuneRACE study (first 160 participants) and from 1,254 subjects provided by 6 global collaborators. Deeply sampled blood TCRbeta repertoires from subjects exposed to, actively infected with, or recovered from COVID-19 were included in the dataset.

What the authors observed across the whole study: How much clinical and demographic metadata was included differed by source and by participant, and the metadata was provided uncurated.

The collaborating institutions used their own protocols to collect whole blood in K2EDTA tubes. Collaborator samples were shipped for TCRbeta analysis as frozen whole blood, isolated PBMCs, or DNA extracted from either sample type. On this clone: It lacks a known antigen. Base quality data are lacking; no much larger clone is found one base away.

Taken from the germline V gene, the CDR1 and CDR2 loops are SGHDT and YYEEEE. The V and J ends are trimmed by 4 bases and 3 bases, leaving 17 bases between them. The CDR3 goes from the cysteine to the phenylalanine over 15 residues. Just CDR3 DNA is preserved here, 45 bases in frame from base 1. TCRbeta CDR3 regions were amplified from genomic DNA using the immunoSEQ Assay, a bias-controlled multiplex PCR. The paper's data handling went like this. Within the assay, amplification of reference gene primers was used to estimate how many nucleated cells each sample contained. To quantify the absolute abundance of each unique TCRbeta CDR3 rearrangement, sequence reads were collapsed and filtered. For each sample, productive Simpson clonality was calculated as the square root of Simpson's diversity index across productive rearrangements. Held by TCRdb, this immuneACCESS table contains in-frame sequences only and omits some clones. Under half of the omission traces to an unresolved V gene where checked; the cause of the rest is unknown. The V and J calls and clone size were taken over from that table, and D and trimming were inferred from the DNA. The sample profile shows around 120,000 clones; approximately 68% of them were found once. The biggest ten clones account for 2% to 2.5% of the sample.

The clonotype was recovered from a woman between 65 and 79 years old with acute or convalescent COVID-19. The chain was built from TRBV5-6 and TRBJ2-7, with a tentative D gene TRBD1 over 6 matching bases. Sequenced sample: peripheral blood. CDR3 reads: CASSRRRPGVYEQYF. The DNA sequence reads TGTGCCAGCAGCAGACGCCGACCAGGGGTCTACGAGCAGTACTTC.